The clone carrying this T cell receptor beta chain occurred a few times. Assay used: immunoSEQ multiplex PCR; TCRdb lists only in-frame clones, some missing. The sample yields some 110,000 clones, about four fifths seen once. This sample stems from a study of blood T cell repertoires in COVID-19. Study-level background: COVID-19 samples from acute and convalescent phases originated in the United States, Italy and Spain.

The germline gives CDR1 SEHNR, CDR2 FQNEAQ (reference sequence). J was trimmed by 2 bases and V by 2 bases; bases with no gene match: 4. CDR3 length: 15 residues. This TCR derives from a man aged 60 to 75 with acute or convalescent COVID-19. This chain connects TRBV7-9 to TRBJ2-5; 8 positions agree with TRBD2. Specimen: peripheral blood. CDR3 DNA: TGTGCCAGCAGCTTAAGCGGGAGACAACAAGAGACCCAGTACTTC. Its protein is CASSLSGRQQETQYF. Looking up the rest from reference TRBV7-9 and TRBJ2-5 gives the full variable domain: DTGVSQNPRHKITKRGQNVTFRCDPISEHNRLYWYRQTLGQGPEFLTYFQNEAQLEKSRLLSDRFSAERPKGSFSTLEIQRTEQGDSAMYLCASSLSGRQQETQYFGPGTRLLVL.